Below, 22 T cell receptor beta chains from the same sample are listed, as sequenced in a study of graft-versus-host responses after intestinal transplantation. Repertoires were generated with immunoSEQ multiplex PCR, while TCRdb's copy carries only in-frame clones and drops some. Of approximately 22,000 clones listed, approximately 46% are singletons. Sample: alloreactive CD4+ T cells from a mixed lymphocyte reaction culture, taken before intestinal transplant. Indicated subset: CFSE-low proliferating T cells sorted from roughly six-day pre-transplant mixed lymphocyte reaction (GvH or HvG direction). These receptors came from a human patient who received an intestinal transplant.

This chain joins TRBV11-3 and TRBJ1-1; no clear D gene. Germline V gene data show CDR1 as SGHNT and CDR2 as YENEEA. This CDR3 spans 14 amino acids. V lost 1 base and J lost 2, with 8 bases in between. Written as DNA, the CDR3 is TGTGCCAGCAGCTTAGGTGGCAGAAACACTGAAGCTTTCTTT. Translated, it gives CASSLGGRNTEAFF.

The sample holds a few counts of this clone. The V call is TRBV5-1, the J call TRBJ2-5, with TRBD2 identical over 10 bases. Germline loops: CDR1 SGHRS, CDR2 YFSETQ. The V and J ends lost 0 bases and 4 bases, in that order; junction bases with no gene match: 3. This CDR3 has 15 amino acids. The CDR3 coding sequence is TGCGCCAGCAGCTTGGAGGGACTAGCGTCAGAGACCCAGTACTTC. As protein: CASSLEGLASETQYF.

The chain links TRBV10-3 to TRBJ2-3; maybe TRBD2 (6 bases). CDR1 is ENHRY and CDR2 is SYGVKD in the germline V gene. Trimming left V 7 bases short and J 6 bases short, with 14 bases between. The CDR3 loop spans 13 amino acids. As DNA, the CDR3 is TGTGCCATCACCGAGGGGCGGGGTGATACGCAGTATTTT. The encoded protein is CAITEGRGDTQYF.

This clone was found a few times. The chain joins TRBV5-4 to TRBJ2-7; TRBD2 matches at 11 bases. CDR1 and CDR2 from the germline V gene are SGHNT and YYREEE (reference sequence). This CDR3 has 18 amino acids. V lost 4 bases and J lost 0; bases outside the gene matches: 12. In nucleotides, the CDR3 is TGTGCCAGCAGCCGGGGGCCGACTAGCGGGGCCAACTCCTACGAGCAGTACTTC. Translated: CASSRGPTSGANSYEQYF.

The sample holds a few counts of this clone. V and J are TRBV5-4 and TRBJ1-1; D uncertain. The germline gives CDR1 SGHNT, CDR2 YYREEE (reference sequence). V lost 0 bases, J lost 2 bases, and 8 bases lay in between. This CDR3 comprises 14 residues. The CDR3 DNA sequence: TGTGCCAGCAGCTTGGGACCGACAAACACTGAAGCTTTCTTT. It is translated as CASSLGPTNTEAFF.

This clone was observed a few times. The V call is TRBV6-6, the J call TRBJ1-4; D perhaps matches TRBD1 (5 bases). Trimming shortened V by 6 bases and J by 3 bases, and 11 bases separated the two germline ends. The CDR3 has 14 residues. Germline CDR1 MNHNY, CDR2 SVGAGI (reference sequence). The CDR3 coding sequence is TGTGCCAGCAGGCTCGGGACTCCTAATGAAAAACTGTTTTTT. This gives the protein CASRLGTPNEKLFF.

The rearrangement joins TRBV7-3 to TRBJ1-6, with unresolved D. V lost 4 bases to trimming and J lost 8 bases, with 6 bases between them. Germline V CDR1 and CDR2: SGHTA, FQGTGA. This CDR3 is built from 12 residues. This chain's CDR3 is CASSWRDSPLHF. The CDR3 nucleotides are TGTGCCAGCAGCTGGCGGGATTCACCCCTCCACTTT.

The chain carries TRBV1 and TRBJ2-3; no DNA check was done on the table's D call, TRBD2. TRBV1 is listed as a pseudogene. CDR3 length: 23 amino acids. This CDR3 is CTSSQDGTDGLAGAYLSTDTQYF. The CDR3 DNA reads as TGCACCAGCAGCCAAGACGGAACCGACGGACTAGCGGGGGCCTACCTAAGCACAGATACGCAGTATTTT.

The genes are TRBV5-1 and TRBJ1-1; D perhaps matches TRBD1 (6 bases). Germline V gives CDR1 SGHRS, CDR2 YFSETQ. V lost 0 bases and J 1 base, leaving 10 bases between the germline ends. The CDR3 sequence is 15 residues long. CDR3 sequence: CASSLAGGPNTEAFF. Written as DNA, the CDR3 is TGCGCCAGCAGCTTGGCGGGGGGCCCGAACACTGAAGCTTTCTTT.

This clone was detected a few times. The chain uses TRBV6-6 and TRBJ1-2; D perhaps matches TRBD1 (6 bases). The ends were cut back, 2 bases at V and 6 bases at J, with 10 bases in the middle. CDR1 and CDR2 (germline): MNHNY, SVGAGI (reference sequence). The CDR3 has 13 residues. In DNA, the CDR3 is TGTGCCAGCAGTTACGCGGGGGCGGATGGCTACACCTTC. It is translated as CASSYAGADGYTF.

CDR3 residues: CASRQGVYQPQHF. For the CDR3, the DNA is TGTGCCAGCAGACAGGGGGTTTATCAGCCCCAGCATTTT. The chain combines TRBV27 with TRBJ1-5; 8 positions agree with TRBD1. Trimming at V came to 6 bases and at J to 5 bases, leaving 3 bases not matched to a gene. The CDR3 has 13 residues. CDR1 is MNHEY, CDR2 SMNVEV, per germline (reference sequence).

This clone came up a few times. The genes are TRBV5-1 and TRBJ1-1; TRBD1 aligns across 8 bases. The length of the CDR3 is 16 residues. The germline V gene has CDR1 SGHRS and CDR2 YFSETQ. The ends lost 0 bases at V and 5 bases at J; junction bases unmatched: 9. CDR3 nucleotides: TGCGCCAGCAGCTTGGACAGGGGGAGGCTTGGAACTGAAGCTTTCTTT. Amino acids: CASSLDRGRLGTEAFF.

The CDR3 region is CAISRQGSAGELFF. The CDR3, as DNA: TGTGCCATCAGCCGACAGGGGTCGGCCGGGGAGCTGTTTTTT. This chain connects TRBV10-3 to TRBJ2-2, with 8 positions matching TRBD1. CDR1 and CDR2 (germline): ENHRY, SYGVKD. The CDR3 runs to 14 residues. The J segment lost 6 bases and the V segment lost 6 bases, leaving 6 bases of the junction unmatched.

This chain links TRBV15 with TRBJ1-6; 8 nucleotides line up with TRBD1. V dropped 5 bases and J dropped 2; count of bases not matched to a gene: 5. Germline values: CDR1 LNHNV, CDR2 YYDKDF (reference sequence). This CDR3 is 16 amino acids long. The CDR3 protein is CATSLRRGPYNSPLHF. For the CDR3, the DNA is TGTGCCACCAGCTTGCGCAGGGGGCCCTATAATTCACCCCTCCACTTT.

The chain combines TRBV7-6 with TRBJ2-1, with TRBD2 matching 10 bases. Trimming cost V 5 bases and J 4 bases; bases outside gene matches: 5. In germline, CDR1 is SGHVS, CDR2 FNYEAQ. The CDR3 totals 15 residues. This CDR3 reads CASSPSTSGYNEQFF. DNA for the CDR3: TGTGCCAGCAGCCCGTCGACTAGCGGGTACAATGAGCAGTTCTTC. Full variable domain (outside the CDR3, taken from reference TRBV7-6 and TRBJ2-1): GAGVSQSPRYKVTKRGQDVALRCDPISGHVSLYWYRQALGQGPEFLTYFNYEAQQDKSGLPNDRFSAERPEGSISTLTIQRTEQRDSAMYRCASSPSTSGYNEQFFGPGTRLTVL.

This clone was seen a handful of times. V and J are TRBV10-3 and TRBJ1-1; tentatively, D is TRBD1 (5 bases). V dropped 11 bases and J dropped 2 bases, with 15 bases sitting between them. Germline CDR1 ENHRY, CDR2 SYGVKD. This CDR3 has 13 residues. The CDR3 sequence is CARTAGPNTEAFF. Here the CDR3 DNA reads TGTGCCCGAACCGCGGGGCCCAACACTGAAGCTTTCTTT.

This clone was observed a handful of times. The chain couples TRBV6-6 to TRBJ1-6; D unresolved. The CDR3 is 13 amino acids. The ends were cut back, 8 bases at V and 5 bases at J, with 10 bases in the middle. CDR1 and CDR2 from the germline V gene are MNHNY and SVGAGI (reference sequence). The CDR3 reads CASGPYNNSPLHF. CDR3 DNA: TGTGCCAGCGGGCCCTACAATAATTCACCCCTCCACTTT.

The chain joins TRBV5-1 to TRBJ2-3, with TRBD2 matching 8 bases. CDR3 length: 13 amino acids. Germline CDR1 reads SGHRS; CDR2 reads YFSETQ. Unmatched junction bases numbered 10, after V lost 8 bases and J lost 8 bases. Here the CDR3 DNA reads TGCGCCAGTACCCTGGGGCTAGCGGGTACGCAGTATTTT. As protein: CASTLGLAGTQYF.

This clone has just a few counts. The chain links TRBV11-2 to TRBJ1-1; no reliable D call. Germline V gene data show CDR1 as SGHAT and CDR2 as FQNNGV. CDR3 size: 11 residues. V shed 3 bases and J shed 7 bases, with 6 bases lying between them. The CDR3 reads CASSFTSEAFF. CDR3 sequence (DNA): TGTGCCAGCAGCTTTACAAGTGAAGCTTTCTTT. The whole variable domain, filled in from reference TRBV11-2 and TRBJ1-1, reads EAGVAQSPRYKIIEKRQSVAFWCNPISGHATLYWYQQILGQGPKLLIQFQNNGVVDDSQLPKDRFSAERLKGVDSTLKIQPAKLEDSAVYLCASSFTSEAFFGQGTRLTVV.

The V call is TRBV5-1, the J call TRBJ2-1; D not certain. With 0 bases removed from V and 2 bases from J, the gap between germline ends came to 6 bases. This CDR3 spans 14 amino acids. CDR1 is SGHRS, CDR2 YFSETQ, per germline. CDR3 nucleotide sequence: TGCGCCAGCAGCTTGGGCAGGACCTACAATGAGCAGTTCTTC. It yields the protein CASSLGRTYNEQFF.

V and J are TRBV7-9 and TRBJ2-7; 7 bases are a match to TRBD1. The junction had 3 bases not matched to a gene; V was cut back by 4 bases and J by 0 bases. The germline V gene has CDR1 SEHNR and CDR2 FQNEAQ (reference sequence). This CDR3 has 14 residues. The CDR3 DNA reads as TGTGCCAGCAGCTCGACAGGGTTCTCCTACGAGCAGTACTTC. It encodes CASSSTGFSYEQYF.

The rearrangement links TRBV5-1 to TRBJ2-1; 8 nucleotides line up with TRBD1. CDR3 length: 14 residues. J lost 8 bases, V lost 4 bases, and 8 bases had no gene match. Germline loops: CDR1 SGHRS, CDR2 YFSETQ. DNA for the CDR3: TGCGCCAGCAGCCCGACAGGGGAGGAGGATGAGCAGTTCTTC. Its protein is CASSPTGEEDEQFF.